In this sample, the clone carrying this T cell receptor (beta chain) turned up a few times. Germline CDR1 reads SNHLY; CDR2 reads FYNNEI. This CDR3 has 14 amino acids. The germline V and J ends were trimmed by 5 bases and 2 bases, with 11 bases remaining between them. The data were taken from a study of multiple sclerosis patients with progressive multifocal leukoencephalopathy. Documented time point: time of PML onset. Between 16 and 56 months of natalizumab therapy passed before PML developed in these natalizumab-treated patients. Clones were read by immunoSEQ multiplex PCR, and TCRdb kept only the in-frame ones, dropping some. In the table there are tens of thousands of clones, around 83% of which are singletons.

The chain recombines TRBV2 with TRBJ2-3, with D perhaps matching TRBD2 (5 bases). This TCR derives from a woman aged 30 to 39 with progressive multifocal leukoencephalopathy. The sample consisted of PBMCs, taken from a patient treated with natalizumab. The CDR3 here is CASSRSGFTDTQYF. The CDR3 DNA follows: TGTGCCAGCAGTCGAAGCGGTTTCACAGATACGCAGTATTTT.